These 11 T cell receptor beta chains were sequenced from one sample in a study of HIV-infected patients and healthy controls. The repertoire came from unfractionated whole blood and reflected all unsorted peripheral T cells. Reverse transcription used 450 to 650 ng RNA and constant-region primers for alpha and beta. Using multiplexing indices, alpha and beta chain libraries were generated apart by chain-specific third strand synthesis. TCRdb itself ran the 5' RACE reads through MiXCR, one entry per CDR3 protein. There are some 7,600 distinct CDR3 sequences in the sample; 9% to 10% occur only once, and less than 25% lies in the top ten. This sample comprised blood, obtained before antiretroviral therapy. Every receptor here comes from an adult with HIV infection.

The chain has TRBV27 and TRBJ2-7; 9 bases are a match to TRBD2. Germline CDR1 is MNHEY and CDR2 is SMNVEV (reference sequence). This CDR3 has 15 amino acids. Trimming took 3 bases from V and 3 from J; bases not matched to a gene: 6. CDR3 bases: TGTGCCAGCAGTTTGATGACTAGCGGTGTCTACGAGCAGTACTTC. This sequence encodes CASSLMTSGVYEQYF.

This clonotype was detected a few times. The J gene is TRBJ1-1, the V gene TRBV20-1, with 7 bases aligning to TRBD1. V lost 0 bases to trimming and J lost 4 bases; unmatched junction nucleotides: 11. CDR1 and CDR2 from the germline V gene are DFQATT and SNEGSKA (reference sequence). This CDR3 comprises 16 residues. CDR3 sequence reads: CSARDEGAALSTEAFF. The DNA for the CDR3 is TGCAGTGCTAGAGACGAGGGGGCGGCTCTAAGCACTGAAGCTTTCTTT.

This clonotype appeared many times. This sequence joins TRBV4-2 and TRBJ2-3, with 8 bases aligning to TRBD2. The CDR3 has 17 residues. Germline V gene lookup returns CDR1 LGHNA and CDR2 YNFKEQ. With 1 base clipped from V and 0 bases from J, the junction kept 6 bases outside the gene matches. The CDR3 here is CASSQVGSGESTDTQYF. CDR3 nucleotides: TGTGCCAGCAGCCAAGTAGGTAGCGGGGAGAGCACAGATACGCAGTATTTT.

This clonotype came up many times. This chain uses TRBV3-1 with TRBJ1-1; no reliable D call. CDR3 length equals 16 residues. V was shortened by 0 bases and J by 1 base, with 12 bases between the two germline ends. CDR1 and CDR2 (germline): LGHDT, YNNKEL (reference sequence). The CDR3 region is CASSQESASPNTEAFF. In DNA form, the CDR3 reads TGTGCCAGCAGCCAAGAAAGCGCCAGCCCGAACACTGAAGCTTTCTTT.

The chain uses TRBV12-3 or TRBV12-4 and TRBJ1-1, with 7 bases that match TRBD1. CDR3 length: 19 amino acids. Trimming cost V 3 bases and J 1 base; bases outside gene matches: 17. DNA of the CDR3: TGTGCCAGCAGTTTGCGACAGGGACAAGGGAGAAGGCGGAACACTGAAGCTTTCTTT. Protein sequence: CASSLRQGQGRRRNTEAFF.

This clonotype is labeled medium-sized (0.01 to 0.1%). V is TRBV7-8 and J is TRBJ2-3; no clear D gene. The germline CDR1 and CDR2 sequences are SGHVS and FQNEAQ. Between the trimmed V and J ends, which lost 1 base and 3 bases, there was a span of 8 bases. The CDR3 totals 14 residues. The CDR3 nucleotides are TGTGCCAGCAGCTTAGGGAGCGTGACAGATACGCAGTATTTT. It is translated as CASSLGSVTDTQYF.

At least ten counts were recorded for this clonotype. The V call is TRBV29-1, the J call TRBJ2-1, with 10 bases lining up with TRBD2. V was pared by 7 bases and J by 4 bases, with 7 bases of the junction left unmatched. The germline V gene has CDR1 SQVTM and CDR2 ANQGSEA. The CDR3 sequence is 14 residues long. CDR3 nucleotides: TGCAGCGGTACCGCTAGCGGGAGTTACAATGAGCAGTTCTTC. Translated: CSGTASGSYNEQFF.

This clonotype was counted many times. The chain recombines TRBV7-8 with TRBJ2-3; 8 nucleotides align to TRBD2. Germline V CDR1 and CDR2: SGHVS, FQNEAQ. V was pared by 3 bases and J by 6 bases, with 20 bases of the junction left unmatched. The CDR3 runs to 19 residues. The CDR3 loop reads CASSFTVREGPGHRDTQYF. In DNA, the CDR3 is TGTGCCAGCAGCTTTACAGTCCGGGAGGGGCCGGGGCACAGGGATACGCAGTATTTT.

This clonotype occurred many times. The CDR3 spells CASSPASGGGYGYTF. CDR3 nucleotides: TGTGCCAGCAGCCCCGCATCAGGGGGGGGCTATGGCTACACCTTC. The V call is TRBV5-4, the J call TRBJ1-2; 7 nucleotides agree with TRBD1. The trim removed 4 bases at V and 4 bases at J, leaving 10 bases unmatched. The CDR3 consists of 15 residues. Germline V CDR1 and CDR2: SGHNT, YYREEE (reference sequence).

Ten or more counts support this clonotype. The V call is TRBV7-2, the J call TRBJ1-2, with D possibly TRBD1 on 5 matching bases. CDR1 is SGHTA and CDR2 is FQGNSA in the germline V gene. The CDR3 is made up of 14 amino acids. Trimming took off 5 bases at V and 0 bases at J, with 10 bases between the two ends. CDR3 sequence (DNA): TGTGCCAGCAGCCTCGGGACGGCTAACTATGGCTACACCTTC. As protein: CASSLGTANYGYTF.

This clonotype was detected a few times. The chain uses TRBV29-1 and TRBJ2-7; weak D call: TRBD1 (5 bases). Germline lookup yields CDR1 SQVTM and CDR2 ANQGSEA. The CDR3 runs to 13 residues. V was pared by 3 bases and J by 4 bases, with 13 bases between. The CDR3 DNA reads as TGCAGCGTTGAGGTAGGGAAGGGGTACGAGCAGTACTTC. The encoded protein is CSVEVGKGYEQYF.